Listed here is a single TCR beta chain. Antigen unknown. This specimen comes from a study of a mutant IDH1 vaccine in newly diagnosed glioma. Across the study: The sex distribution of treated patients was roughly 62% male and around 40% female, with a mean age of roughly 40 years. Before enrollment, patients got radiotherapy alone, temozolomide alone, or mostly the combination. The study, taken as a whole, reports: A vaccine-induced immune response developed in about 93% of the patients.

Profiled with immunoSEQ multiplex PCR; TCRdb holds only in-frame clones, not every one. The data contain some 67,000 clones, 80% to 90% of them singletons. Trimming stripped 4 bases from V and 0 bases from J, with 10 bases between. This CDR3 has 15 residues. In germline, CDR1 is SEHNR, CDR2 FQNEAQ (reference sequence). Time point described: baseline, week 1 (first vaccination visit). Treatment denoted: pre-vaccination baseline after standard-of-care therapy. Every donor had a new WHO grade 3 or 4 astrocytoma that was IDH1-mutant, with loss of nuclear ATRX. The genes are TRBV7-9 and TRBJ2-1; D unclear. The TCR sequence derives from a woman under 30 with glioma. Some clones in this sample may be carry-over from other donors' samples. The material sequenced was peripheral blood mononuclear cells (PBMCs), taken from a glioma patient treated with radiotherapy, temozolomide or both. CDR3 bases: TGTGCCAGCAGCTCCACAGCCAGCTCCTACAATGAGCAGTTCTTC. This translates into CASSSTASSYNEQFF.